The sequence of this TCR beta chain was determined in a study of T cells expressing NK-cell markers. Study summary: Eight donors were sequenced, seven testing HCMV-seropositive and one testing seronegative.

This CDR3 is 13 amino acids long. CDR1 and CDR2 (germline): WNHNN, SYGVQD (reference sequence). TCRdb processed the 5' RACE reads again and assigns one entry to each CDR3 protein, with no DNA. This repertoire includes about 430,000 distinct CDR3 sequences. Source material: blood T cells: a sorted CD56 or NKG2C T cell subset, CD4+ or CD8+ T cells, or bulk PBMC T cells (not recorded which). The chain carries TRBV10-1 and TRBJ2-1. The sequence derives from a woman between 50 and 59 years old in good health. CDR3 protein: CASSELASGEQFF.